The 25 T cell receptor beta chains in this list originate from one sample, sequenced in a study of identical twins. MiXCR was run by TCRdb on the 5' RACE reads, yielding one entry per CDR3 protein. The table records about 530,000 distinct CDR3 sequences, approximately 14% of them present only once. The same sample was also studied in work on yellow fever vaccine responses in identical twins.

The sample consisted of CD4+ T cells sorted from blood. The receptors here all came from a woman aged 18-29 years in good health.

The J gene is TRBJ1-1, the V gene TRBV12-3 or TRBV12-4; D not certain. The CDR3 runs 12 residues. V lost 6 bases, J lost 6 bases, and 11 bases lay in between. The CDR3 DNA reads as TGTGCCAGCAGCTCGGATCGGGCTGAAGCTTTCTTT. Protein sequence: CASSSDRAEAFF.

There are many counts of this clonotype. The chain is built from TRBV27 and TRBJ2-1; the match to TRBD2 covers 13 bases. The CDR3 spans 19 residues. Germline trimming cut 3 bases from V and 7 bases from J; bases unmatched to any gene: 15. From germline, CDR1 is MNHEY and CDR2 SMNVEV (reference sequence). The CDR3, as DNA: TGTGCCAGCAGTTTTAGGGTCGCCCCGGGACTAGCGGGGCATAATGAGCAGTTCTTC. Protein sequence: CASSFRVAPGLAGHNEQFF.

This clonotype was seen a handful of times. The J gene is TRBJ2-4, the V gene TRBV20-1; D not resolved. The CDR3 contains 14 residues. With 0 bases removed from V and 0 bases from J, the gap between germline ends came to 6 bases. CDR1 and CDR2 from the germline V gene are DFQATT and SNEGSKA (reference sequence). As DNA, the CDR3 is TGCAGTGCTAGAGAAGGGATAGCCAAAAACATTCAGTACTTC. Encoded protein: CSAREGIAKNIQYF.

In this sample, this clonotype turned up a few times. CDR3 coding DNA: TGTGCCACCAGTGATACAAGCGGGAGACCCAATGAGCAGTTCTTC. Translation: CATSDTSGRPNEQFF. The chain recombines TRBV24-1 with TRBJ2-1; 8 bases line up with TRBD2. CDR3 length equals 15 residues. CDR1 and CDR2 (germline): KGHDR, SFDVKD. The V segment lost 3 bases and the J segment 6 bases; nucleotides outside the gene matches: 6.

In its sample, this clonotype was seen a few times. The chain has TRBV5-1 and TRBJ2-5; a possible D gene is TRBD1 (5 bases). The germline V gene encodes CDR1 SGHRS and CDR2 YFSETQ. V was shortened by 1 base and J by 1 base, with 14 bases between the two germline ends. The CDR3 runs to 16 residues. The CDR3 nucleotides are TGCGCCAGCAGCTTGACCCTGACAGCAGCCCAAGAGACCCAGTACTTC. Protein: CASSLTLTAAQETQYF.

This clonotype was counted many times. The CDR3 reads CASSLGGRNTEAFF. Here the CDR3 DNA reads TGTGCCAGCAGTTTAGGCGGCAGGAACACTGAAGCTTTCTTT. This chain joins TRBV12-3 or TRBV12-4 and TRBJ1-1; D remains ambiguous. Between the trimmed V and J ends, which lost 1 base and 1 base, there was a span of 7 bases. CDR3 size: 14 residues.

The chain uses TRBV15 and TRBJ2-1; 11 bases are shared with TRBD2. The length of the CDR3 is 16 residues. Germline CDR1 LNHNV, CDR2 YYDKDF (reference sequence). V was clipped by 1 base and J by 9 bases; unmatched bases: 8. As DNA, the CDR3 is TGTGCCACCAGCAGAGCGTTAGCGGGGGGGCAGGGTGAGCAGTTCTTC. It codes for CATSRALAGGQGEQFF.

The V call is TRBV4-2, the J call TRBJ2-7; D tentatively reads TRBD1 or TRBD2 (6 bases each). Germline assignment: CDR1 LGHNA and CDR2 YNFKEQ. V was cut by 4 bases and J by 6 bases, with 16 bases left in between. The CDR3 is made up of 14 amino acids. Here the CDR3 DNA reads TGTGCCAGCAGCCGTTCGGGGGCCCTCTCCGAGCAGTACTTC. It codes for CASSRSGALSEQYF.

The table lists this clonotype with a few counts. The chain combines TRBV21-1 with TRBJ2-7; the table assigns TRBD2, which was not confirmed against the DNA. TRBV21-1 is shown as a pseudogene. The CDR3 extends over 14 amino acids. As DNA, the CDR3 is TGTGCCAGCAGCCCCACGGGGGGGCCCTACGAGCAGTACGTC. This gives the protein CASSPTGGPYEQYV.

The chain recombines TRBV5-1 with TRBJ2-2; 10 nucleotides line up with TRBD1. The CDR3 extends over 16 amino acids. Germline V CDR1 and CDR2: SGHRS, YFSETQ. V trimming: 5 bases; J trimming: 6 bases; junction bases outside the gene matches: 10. For the CDR3, the DNA is TGCGCCAGCAGTTCGGGACAGGGGATAGGTTCCGGGGAGCTGTTTTTT. Protein product: CASSSGQGIGSGELFF.

A note on this clonotype: A much larger clone is a single base away; this may be a read error. The chain couples TRBV5-1 to TRBJ2-3; 8 positions agree with TRBD2. Germline values: CDR1 SGHRS, CDR2 YFSETQ. The CDR3 length is 17 residues. The CDR3 bases are TGCGACAGCAGCTTGGCGGGGGGCTCGCCGAACCCAGATACGCAGTATTTT. Its translation: CDSSLAGGSPNPDTQYF.

The chain employs TRBV3-1 and TRBJ2-7; 9 positions agree with TRBD1. The CDR3 runs 14 residues. V lost 4 bases to trimming and J lost 7 bases; unmatched junction nucleotides: 8. Germline assignment: CDR1 LGHDT and CDR2 YNNKEL (reference sequence). DNA for the CDR3: TGTGCCAGCAGCCGACCGGGACAGGGAGAAGAGCAGTACTTC. Protein: CASSRPGQGEEQYF.

This clonotype was detected only a few times. This chain uses TRBV3-1 with TRBJ2-3, with 10 bases matching TRBD1. V dropped 4 bases and J dropped 8; count of bases not matched to a gene: 12. Germline V gene lookup returns CDR1 LGHDT and CDR2 YNNKEL (reference sequence). The CDR3 runs to 16 residues. The chain's CDR3 is CASSPTSRDRGGTQYF. The CDR3 region has the DNA TGTGCCAGCAGCCCAACGTCCCGGGACAGGGGCGGTACGCAGTATTTT.

The chain carries TRBV5-1 and TRBJ2-5; possibly TRBD1 or TRBD2 for D (5 bases each). This CDR3 contains 17 residues. Trimming took 0 bases from V and 4 from J, leaving 19 bases between them. CDR1 and CDR2 (germline): SGHRS, YFSETQ. The CDR3 here is CASSLGATSGPRETQYF. CDR3 bases: TGCGCCAGCAGCTTGGGGGCCACGTCGGGGCCTCGAGAGACCCAGTACTTC. The full variable domain, rest sourced from reference TRBV5-1 and TRBJ2-5, is KAGVTQTPRYLIKTRGQQVTLSCSPISGHRSVSWYQQTPGQGLQFLFEYFSETQRNKGNFPGRFSGRQFSNSRSEMNVSTLELGDSALYLCASSLGATSGPRETQYFGPGTRLLVL.

The CDR3 region has the DNA TGTGCCAGCTCCTGGGGACAAAGCAATCAGCCCCAGCATTTT. Encoded protein: CASSWGQSNQPQHF. This chain connects TRBV18 to TRBJ1-5, with TRBD1 as a possible D gene (6 bases). CDR1 is KGHSH and CDR2 is LQKENI in the germline V gene. This CDR3 region has 14 residues. With 6 bases removed from V and 1 base from J, the gap between germline ends came to 10 bases.

The chain uses TRBV7-6 and TRBJ2-5, with 10 bases fitting TRBD2. In germline, CDR1 is SGHVS, CDR2 FNYEAQ. The J segment lost 5 bases and the V segment lost 0 bases, leaving 6 bases of the junction unmatched. There are 16 residues in the CDR3. The chain's CDR3 is CASSLASSGGWETQYF. The CDR3 DNA sequence: TGTGCCAGCAGCTTAGCCTCTAGCGGGGGTTGGGAGACCCAGTACTTC.

In this sample, this clonotype turned up many times. J is TRBJ2-7 and V is TRBV3-1; possibly TRBD2 for D (6 bases). Looked up from germline, CDR1 is LGHDT and CDR2 is YNNKEL (reference sequence). CDR3 size: 14 residues. Between the trimmed V and J ends, which lost 2 bases and 4 bases, there was a span of 12 bases. For the CDR3, the DNA is TGTGCCAGCAGCCAACTTTTAGGGACTTACGAGCAGTACTTC. It specifies CASSQLLGTYEQYF.

V is TRBV19 and J is TRBJ2-3; tentative D call: TRBD2 (6 bases). Trimming took off 6 bases at V and 0 bases at J, with 10 bases between the two ends. The germline V gene encodes CDR1 LNHDA and CDR2 SQIVND (reference sequence). This CDR3 is 14 amino acids long. CDR3 in DNA: TGTGCCAGTAGACTAGCTTCGAGCACAGATACGCAGTATTTT. Translated, it gives CASRLASSTDTQYF. The full variable domain, in which reference TRBV19 and TRBJ2-3 provide the parts outside the CDR3, is DGGITQSPKYLFRKEGQNVTLSCEQNLNHDAMYWYRQDPGQGLRLIYYSQIVNDFQKGDIAEGYSVSREKKESFPLTVTSAQKNPTAFYLCASRLASSTDTQYFGPGTRLTVL.

The rearrangement uses TRBV10-3 and TRBJ2-3; 11 nucleotides align to TRBD1. J lost 4 bases, V lost 5 bases, and 8 bases had no gene match. Germline-derived CDR1 and CDR2 are ENHRY and SYGVKD. CDR3 length: 16 residues. CDR3 region: CAISLGQGAISDTQYF. Here the CDR3 DNA reads TGTGCCATCAGTCTAGGACAGGGGGCAATTTCAGATACGCAGTATTTT.

This clonotype was picked up a small number of times. V gene TRBV7-2 combines with J gene TRBJ2-7, with a tentative D call TRBD1 (5 bases). CDR1 is SGHTA, CDR2 FQGNSA, per germline. The CDR3 is made up of 14 amino acids. The ends were cut back, 4 bases at V and 1 base at J, with 11 bases in the middle. CDR3 bases: TGTGCCAGCAGCTGGGGCGCGAATTCCTACGAGCAGTACTTC. Translated, it gives CASSWGANSYEQYF.

The chain has TRBV29-1 and TRBJ1-2; 7 positions agree with TRBD1. With V trimmed by 5 bases and J by 1 base, 7 bases remained unmatched. The germline V gene encodes CDR1 SQVTM and CDR2 ANQGSEA. This CDR3 is 14 amino acids long. The CDR3 loop reads CSVSKTGVNYGYTF. CDR3 sequence (DNA): TGCAGCGTTTCAAAAACAGGGGTTAACTATGGCTACACCTTC.

This clonotype was counted only a few times. The V call is TRBV6-1, the J call TRBJ2-5; TRBD2 matches at 9 bases. Losses at the gene ends were 6 bases for V and 8 bases for J; bases not matched to a gene: 13. CDR3 length equals 15 residues. Germline CDR1 and CDR2: MNHNS and SASEGT. Here the CDR3 reads CASRRTIAGEVTQYF. The CDR3 nucleotides read TGTGCCAGCAGACGAACGATAGCGGGAGAAGTAACCCAGTACTTC.

This clonotype came up a few times. The CDR3 nucleotides read TGTGCCAGCAACTTGCCAGGGGACTACAATGAGCAGTTCTTC. It specifies CASNLPGDYNEQFF. This chain uses TRBV7-8 with TRBJ2-1, with D possibly TRBD1 on 6 matching bases. Germline V gives CDR1 SGHVS, CDR2 FQNEAQ. Trimming removed 7 bases at V and 3 bases at J, with 13 bases between. The CDR3 loop spans 14 amino acids.

This clonotype was counted only a few times. This chain's CDR3 is CASSLNVVNSPLHF. CDR3 sequence (DNA): TGTGCCAGCAGTTTAAATGTGGTGAATTCACCCCTCCACTTT. J is TRBJ1-6 and V is TRBV27; unclear D gene. The CDR3 contains 14 residues. Germline values: CDR1 MNHEY, CDR2 SMNVEV (reference sequence). Between the trimmed V and J ends, which lost 2 bases and 7 bases, there was a span of 9 bases.

Ten or more counts support this clonotype. J is TRBJ2-5 and V is TRBV7-2, with D maybe TRBD1 (5 bases). There are 13 residues in the CDR3. In germline, CDR1 is SGHTA, CDR2 FQGNSA. Trimming removed 6 bases from V and 2 bases from J, with 10 bases in between. The CDR3 region is CASSQGNQETQYF. CDR3 coding DNA: TGTGCCAGCAGTCAGGGAAATCAAGAGACCCAGTACTTC.